This T cell receptor beta chain was identified in a study of OX40 agonist ivuxolimab in advanced cancers. Germline CDR1 reads KGHSH; CDR2 reads LQKENI. Unmatched junction bases numbered 5, after V lost 3 bases and J lost 5 bases. The CDR3 loop spans 14 amino acids. Profiled with immunoSEQ multiplex PCR; TCRdb holds only in-frame clones, not every one. The sample lists 80,000 to 85,000 clones, 85% to 90% occurring once. The genes are TRBV18 and TRBJ2-5; 8 nucleotides align to TRBD1. The TCR comes from an adult with an advanced solid tumor such as melanoma, head and neck, liver or kidney cancer. The source material was CD4+ or CD8+ T cells sorted from blood, sampled in a trial of the OX40 agonist ivuxolimab. Here the CDR3 reads CASSPRQGKETQYF. Here the CDR3 DNA reads TGTGCCAGCTCACCCAGACAGGGGAAGGAGACCCAGTACTTC. Drawing the rest from reference TRBV18 and TRBJ2-5, the complete variable domain is NAGVMQNPRHLVRRRGQEARLRCSPMKGHSHVYWYRQLPEEGLKFMVYLQKENIIDESGMPKERFSAEFPKEGPSILRIQQVVRGDSAAYFCASSPRQGKETQYFGPGTRLLVL.